The rows below give T cell receptor beta chains drawn from one sample of a study of T cell repertoires in cytomegalovirus infection. Their antigens remain unidentified. One entry per CDR3 protein, called by TCRdb with MiXCR from the reads. This sample has roughly 80,000 distinct CDR3 sequences, with 20% to 30% found just once. The specimen comprised CD8+ T cells from cultured PBMCs, sampled from culture after CMV antigen stimulation. The source of these receptors is a human donor in good health (CMV status not recorded). Some clones in this sample may be carry-over from other donors' samples. CDR3s include the opening cysteine and the closing phenylalanine or tryptophan. A D gene is named only where the DNA matches it firmly. Where a row states a size, it is once, few, many or the class of an expanded clone; other rows omit it.

D gene	clone size	V gene	J gene	CDR3 protein	CDR3 DNA
TRBD2	.	TRBV19	TRBJ2-1	CASSHPGLAGVNEQFF	TGTGCCAGTAGTCACCCGGGACTAGCGGGAGTAAATGAGCAGTTCTTC
.	.	TRBV10-3	TRBJ2-1	CAISESGNVEQFF	TGTGCCATCAGTGAGTCCGGGAACGTTGAGCAGTTCTTC
TRBD2	once	TRBV20-1	TRBJ2-3	CSARGVAGSTDTQYF	TGCAGTGCTAGGGGGGTAGCGGGGTCCACAGATACGCAGTATTTT
.	.	TRBV29-1	TRBJ2-7	CSVDFGTYEQYF	TGCAGCGTTGATTTCGGAACCTACGAGCAGTACTTC
TRBD1	.	TRBV27	TRBJ1-3	CASSLSPTGAGNTIYF	TGTGCCAGCAGTCTAAGTCCGACAGGGGCTGGAAACACCATATATTTT
TRBD2	.	TRBV6-1	TRBJ2-7	CASSEVPAGGPGEQYF	TGTGCCAGCAGTGAAGTGCCCGCGGGAGGGCCCGGCGAGCAGTACTTC
.	few	TRBV18	TRBJ2-3	CASSPQGYTDTQYF	TGTGCCAGCTCACCACAAGGATACACAGATACGCAGTATTTT
.	many	TRBV5-4	TRBJ2-7	CASTDRTYEQYF	TGTGCCAGCACAGACAGAACCTACGAGCAGTACTTC
.	many	TRBV4-1	TRBJ2-1	CASSQADSVGAYNEQFF	TGCGCCAGCAGCCAAGCGGATTCGGTGGGGGCCTACAATGAGCAGTTCTTC
.	few	TRBV12-5	TRBJ2-1	CASGPGGLSSYNEQFF	TGTGCTAGTGGACCGGGGGGCTTGAGCTCCTACAATGAGCAGTTCTTC
TRBD1	.	TRBV4-3	TRBJ2-2	CASSQRWTGESTGELFF	TGCGCCAGCAGCCAGAGATGGACAGGGGAGAGCACCGGGGAGCTGTTTTTT
TRBD1	.	TRBV27	TRBJ1-5	CASRREDRVDQPQHF	TGTGCCAGCAGACGCGAGGACAGGGTAGATCAGCCCCAGCATTTT
.	many	TRBV7-2	TRBJ2-2	CASSWDLGRGGELFF	TGTGCCAGCAGCTGGGACTTGGGAAGAGGCGGGGAGCTGTTTTTT
.	few	TRBV19	TRBJ2-4	CASSLGPIAKNIQYF	TGTGCCAGTAGCCTCGGTCCAATCGCCAAAAACATTCAGTACTTC
.	few	TRBV4-1	TRBJ2-3	CASSQDGTSRDTQYF	TGCGCCAGCAGCCAAGATGGGACTTCGAGGGATACGCAGTATTTT
.	few	TRBV27	TRBJ2-7	CASSTGFTYEQYF	TGTGCCAGCAGTACAGGGTTTACGTACGAGCAGTACTTC
.	.	TRBV5-1	TRBJ2-5	CASSLGAGAKTQYF	TGCGCCAGCAGCTTGGGTGCGGGGGCGAAGACCCAGTACTTC
TRBD1	few	TRBV5-4	TRBJ2-3	CASSSRPGTGTDTQYF	TGTGCCAGCAGCTCACGTCCCGGGACAGGCACAGATACGCAGTATTTT
.	.	TRBV9	TRBJ2-7	CASSVVGQLSYEQYF	TGTGCCAGCAGCGTAGTCGGTCAGCTCTCCTACGAGCAGTACTTC
TRBD1	few	TRBV27	TRBJ1-5	CASSSIITGGSNQPQHF	TGTGCCAGCAGTTCAATTATCACAGGGGGGAGCAATCAGCCCCAGCATTTT
TRBD2	.	TRBV29-1	TRBJ2-7	CSVEGWRESGYYEQYF	TGCAGCGTTGAAGGGTGGCGGGAGTCAGGTTACTACGAGCAGTACTTC
TRBD2	.	TRBV11-2	TRBJ2-1	CASSARTSGIANEQFF	TGTGCCAGCAGCGCAAGGACTAGCGGAATAGCCAATGAGCAGTTCTTC